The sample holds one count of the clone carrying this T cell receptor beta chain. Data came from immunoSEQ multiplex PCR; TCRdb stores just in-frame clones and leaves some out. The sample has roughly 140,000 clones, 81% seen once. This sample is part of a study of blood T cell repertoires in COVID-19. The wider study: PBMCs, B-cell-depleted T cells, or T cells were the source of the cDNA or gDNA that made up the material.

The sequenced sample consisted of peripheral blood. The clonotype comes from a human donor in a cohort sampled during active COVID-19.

CDR3 DNA: TGCGCCAGCAGCGACGGGACAGGGGCCTCTCAGCCCCAGCATTTT. This sequence encodes CASSDGTGASQPQHF. The V and J genes are TRBV5-1 and TRBJ1-5, with TRBD1 matching over 10 bases. The CDR3 length is 15 residues. The junction had 7 bases not matched to a gene; V was cut back by 4 bases and J by 6 bases. CDR1 and CDR2 from the germline V gene are SGHRS and YFSETQ.